Shown below are 24 T cell receptor beta chains from a single sample sequenced in a study of blood T cell repertoires in COVID-19. Assay used: immunoSEQ multiplex PCR; TCRdb lists only in-frame clones, some missing. The sample contains about 84,000 clones, approximately 83% of which appear only once. Sequenced sample: peripheral blood. The receptors derive from a woman older than 75 with acute or convalescent COVID-19.

V gene TRBV24-1 combines with J gene TRBJ2-1, with 9 bases matching TRBD1. With V trimmed by 4 bases and J by 3 bases, 6 bases remained unmatched. Germline loops: CDR1 KGHDR, CDR2 SFDVKD. The CDR3 has 16 amino acids. CDR3 coding DNA: TGTGCCACCAGTGAAAACAGGGGGCAGGGCTACAATGAGCAGTTCTTC. It is translated as CATSENRGQGYNEQFF.

In this sample, this clone turned up a few times. This chain joins TRBV10-1 and TRBJ1-3; TRBD1 might be the D (6 bases). Per the germline V gene, CDR1 is WNHNN and CDR2 is SYGVQD (reference sequence). The CDR3 spans 21 residues. The V end was cut by 5 bases, the J end by 2 bases, with 31 bases between. The CDR3 loop reads CASSPKGEKQGRPPPGNTIYF. CDR3 DNA sequence: TGCGCCAGCAGTCCCAAAGGGGAAAAACAGGGACGCCCACCTCCTGGAAACACCATATATTTT.

This clone appeared a few times. The chain links TRBV2 to TRBJ1-6; tentative D call: TRBD1 (5 bases). Trimming took 8 bases from V and 6 from J, leaving 14 bases between them. There are 14 residues in the CDR3. Germline CDR1 is SNHLY and CDR2 is FYNNEI. CDR3 protein: CASAAGGGNSPLHF. The CDR3 DNA reads TGTGCCAGCGCGGCAGGCGGGGGTAATTCACCCCTCCACTTT.

The chain uses TRBV18 and TRBJ1-1, with TRBD1 identical over 10 bases. Germline V lookup: CDR1 KGHSH, CDR2 LQKENI. V lost 4 bases to trimming and J lost 0 bases; unmatched junction nucleotides: 11. The CDR3 has 18 amino acids. CDR3 sequence reads: CASSQLPGTGALNTEAFF. The CDR3 coding sequence is TGTGCCAGCTCACAACTCCCCGGGACAGGGGCCTTGAACACTGAAGCTTTCTTT.

The rearrangement joins TRBV9 to TRBJ2-7; 7 bases are a match to TRBD2. Trimming cost V 4 bases and J 7 bases; bases outside gene matches: 11. CDR1 is SGDLS, CDR2 YYNGEE, per germline. The CDR3 has 14 residues. CDR3 in amino acids: CASSQVAGDNEQYF. CDR3 DNA sequence: TGTGCCAGCAGCCAGGTCGCGGGAGACAATGAGCAGTACTTC.

The genes are TRBV19 and TRBJ1-5, with D maybe TRBD1 (5 bases). The CDR3 is made up of 14 amino acids. Germline CDR1 and CDR2: LNHDA and SQIVND (reference sequence). Deletions cut 5 bases from V and 0 bases from J, with 8 bases between. CDR3 protein: CASSPQGSNQPQHF. The CDR3 DNA reads TGTGCCAGTAGTCCCCAGGGTAGCAATCAGCCCCAGCATTTT.

The CDR3 reads CASSLSGRGGKNIQYF. CDR3 in DNA: TGCGCCAGCAGCCTTAGCGGGAGAGGTGGCAAAAACATTCAGTACTTC. The rearrangement joins TRBV4-1 to TRBJ2-4, with TRBD2 matching over 9 bases. Germline loops: CDR1 MGHRA, CDR2 YSYEKL. This CDR3 contains 16 residues. Unmatched junction bases numbered 7, after V lost 4 bases and J lost 3 bases.

The chain links TRBV5-6 to TRBJ2-1, with TRBD2 matching over 7 bases. Trimming took 0 bases from V and 7 from J; bases not matched to a gene: 10. CDR3 length: 16 residues. The germline CDR1 and CDR2 sequences are SGHDT and YYEEEE. The chain's CDR3 is CASSLAGLAAKNEQFF. DNA for the CDR3: TGTGCCAGCAGCTTGGCCGGTCTAGCGGCTAAAAATGAGCAGTTCTTC.

V and J are TRBV28 and TRBJ1-1; 11 bases align to TRBD1. The V and J ends lost 6 bases and 4 bases, in that order; junction bases with no gene match: 13. The CDR3 is 17 residues long. Per germline, CDR1 MDHEN and CDR2 SYDVKM. The CDR3 DNA follows: TGTGCCAGCAGCGAGGAGGGACAGGGGGGTGTTGGCACTGAAGCTTTCTTT. Protein product: CASSEEGQGGVGTEAFF.

V gene TRBV12-5 combines with J gene TRBJ2-5; a weak D match, TRBD1 (8 bases). V lost 1 base to trimming and J lost 5 bases, with 14 bases between them. The CDR3 covers 15 residues. Per the germline V gene, CDR1 is LGHNT and CDR2 is FRNRAP. CDR3 amino acids: CASGLGIQGGETQYF. The DNA for the CDR3 is TGTGCTAGTGGTTTGGGAATACAGGGGGGGGAGACCCAGTACTTC. The full variable domain, its missing parts supplied by reference TRBV12-5 and TRBJ2-5, is DARVTQTPRHKVTEMGQEVTMRCQPILGHNTVFWYRQTMMQGLELLAYFRNRAPLDDSGMPKDRFSAEMPDATLATLKIQPSEPRDSAVYFCASGLGIQGGETQYFGPGTRLLVL.

The V call is TRBV7-6, the J call TRBJ2-1, with 7 bases matching TRBD2. Germline loops: CDR1 SGHVS, CDR2 FNYEAQ. This CDR3 contains 13 residues. The junction had 8 bases not matched to a gene; V was cut back by 6 bases and J by 9 bases. The CDR3 here is CASRATSLGEQFF. The CDR3 DNA reads as TGTGCCAGCAGGGCGACTAGCCTCGGTGAGCAGTTCTTC. The full variable domain, in which reference TRBV7-6 and TRBJ2-1 provide the parts outside the CDR3, is GAGVSQSPRYKVTKRGQDVALRCDPISGHVSLYWYRQALGQGPEFLTYFNYEAQQDKSGLPNDRFSAERPEGSISTLTIQRTEQRDSAMYRCASRATSLGEQFFGPGTRLTVL.

This chain uses TRBV5-1 with TRBJ1-6; D is unresolved. V shed 0 bases and J shed 4 bases, with 14 bases lying between them. Germline CDR1 SGHRS, CDR2 YFSETQ. The CDR3 extends over 17 amino acids. CDR3 protein: CASSLASASSYNSPLHF. CDR3 nucleotide sequence: TGCGCCAGCAGCTTGGCCAGCGCCAGTAGTTATAATTCACCCCTCCACTTT.

V is TRBV5-1 and J is TRBJ2-1, with a tentative D call TRBD1 (7 bases). This CDR3 is 14 amino acids long. Trimming left V 0 bases short and J 9 bases short, with 13 bases between. Germline V gives CDR1 SGHRS, CDR2 YFSETQ. CDR3 bases: TGCGCCAGCAGCTTGGGACAGGGAGGCGGTGAGCAGTTCTTC. Amino acid sequence: CASSLGQGGGEQFF.

This clone was recorded only once. The chain is built from TRBV5-4 and TRBJ2-7; TRBD2 matches 7 bases. The trim removed 2 bases at V and 5 bases at J, leaving 7 bases unmatched. This CDR3 has 14 amino acids. CDR1 is SGHNT and CDR2 is YYREEE in the germline V gene (reference sequence). The CDR3 DNA follows: TGTGCCAGCAGCTTCGGAGCGGGAAGCGACGAGCAGTACTTC. As protein: CASSFGAGSDEQYF.

This chain joins TRBV3-1 (or the pseudogene TRBV3-2) and TRBJ2-3; D perhaps matches TRBD2 (6 bases). The length of the CDR3 is 12 residues. Germline V lookup: CDR1 LGHDT, CDR2 YNNKEL (reference sequence). Trimming left V 5 bases short and J 7 bases short, with 10 bases between. The CDR3 is CASSSRGNTQYF. The CDR3 nucleotides are TGTGCCAGCAGCTCCCGGGGGAATACGCAGTATTTT.

This clone was counted between two and nine times. This chain joins TRBV15 and TRBJ2-2; D is perhaps TRBD2 (6 bases). The CDR3 sequence is 15 residues long. In germline, CDR1 is LNHNV, CDR2 YYDKDF (reference sequence). Trimming took 3 bases from V and 4 from J, leaving 12 bases between them. The CDR3 coding sequence is TGTGCCACCAGCAGGGGGGGTTATAGCACCGGGGAGCTGTTTTTT. Residues: CATSRGGYSTGELFF.

The chain carries TRBV7-9 and TRBJ2-1, with 9 positions matching TRBD2. CDR1 and CDR2 (germline): SEHNR, FQNEAQ (reference sequence). V shed 5 bases, J shed 5 bases, and the junction held 7 bases outside the gene matches. The CDR3 totals 15 residues. The CDR3 here is CASSGASSGNNEQFF. The CDR3 region has the DNA TGTGCCAGCAGCGGGGCGTCTAGCGGGAACAATGAGCAGTTCTTC. Variable domain in full (rest from reference TRBV7-9 and TRBJ2-1): DTGVSQNPRHKITKRGQNVTFRCDPISEHNRLYWYRQTLGQGPEFLTYFQNEAQLEKSRLLSDRFSAERPKGSFSTLEIQRTEQGDSAMYLCASSGASSGNNEQFFGPGTRLTVL.

This rearrangement joins TRBV18 to TRBJ1-2; no firm D call. The CDR3 sequence is 13 residues long. Germline loops: CDR1 KGHSH, CDR2 LQKENI. V gave up 4 bases and J gave up 3 bases, with 9 bases separating them. The CDR3 here is CASSLGSDYGYTF. CDR3 DNA sequence: TGTGCCAGCTCACTCGGGAGTGACTATGGCTACACCTTC. Full variable domain (missing parts from reference TRBV18 and TRBJ1-2): NAGVMQNPRHLVRRRGQEARLRCSPMKGHSHVYWYRQLPEEGLKFMVYLQKENIIDESGMPKERFSAEFPKEGPSILRIQQVVRGDSAAYFCASSLGSDYGYTFGSGTRLTVV.

CDR3 in amino acids: CASSQDLYYEQFF. Here the CDR3 DNA reads TGTGCCAGCAGCCAAGATCTTTACTATGAGCAGTTCTTC. The chain has TRBV4-2 and TRBJ2-1; D uncertain. V was trimmed by 0 bases and J by 8 bases, leaving 8 bases between them. Germline values: CDR1 LGHNA, CDR2 YNFKEQ. The CDR3 has 13 residues.

This clone has more than one count but fewer than ten. V and J are TRBV28 and TRBJ1-2, with D perhaps matching TRBD1 (6 bases). Germline V gene data show CDR1 as MDHEN and CDR2 as SYDVKM. The CDR3 covers 17 residues. The ends were cut back, 5 bases at V and 0 bases at J, with 19 bases in the middle. CDR3 in amino acids: CASSPPTGTGTNYGYTF. In nucleotides, the CDR3 is TGTGCCAGCAGTCCCCCGACAGGCACGGGGACTAACTATGGCTACACCTTC.

This chain joins TRBV14 and TRBJ1-6; a weak D match, TRBD1 (6 bases). Trimming removed 1 base from V and 6 bases from J, with 10 bases in between. Germline V gives CDR1 SGHDN, CDR2 FVKESK. The CDR3 extends over 15 amino acids. Here the CDR3 reads CASSQAGQTNSPLHF. CDR3 in DNA: TGTGCCAGCAGCCAAGCAGGACAGACTAATTCACCCCTCCACTTT.

J is TRBJ1-1 and V is TRBV27; a weak D match, TRBD1 (6 bases). Deletions cut 6 bases from V and 4 bases from J, with 15 bases between. CDR3 length equals 14 residues. CDR1 and CDR2 (germline): MNHEY, SMNVEV (reference sequence). DNA for the CDR3: TGTGCCAGCAGATACAGGGCGTTGGGCACTGAAGCTTTCTTT. Translating gives CASRYRALGTEAFF.

The rearrangement joins TRBV12-5 to TRBJ2-5; 7 bases match TRBD2. Germline V gene sequence: CDR1 LGHNT, CDR2 FRNRAP. The CDR3 is 14 amino acids. V trimming: 6 bases; J trimming: 4 bases; junction bases outside the gene matches: 8. CDR3 in amino acids: CASGGSGRGETQYF. As DNA, the CDR3 is TGTGCTAGTGGAGGGTCAGGGAGGGGAGAGACCCAGTACTTC.

The chain recombines TRBV18 with TRBJ2-5, with D unresolved. This CDR3 region has 14 residues. Trimming took off 3 bases at V and 4 bases at J, with 12 bases between the two ends. Germline CDR1 and CDR2: KGHSH and LQKENI. DNA for the CDR3: TGTGCCAGCTCACCCTCAACGGTCGGAGAGACCCAGTACTTC. It codes for CASSPSTVGETQYF. Combining the CDR3 with reference TRBV18 and TRBJ2-5 gives the whole variable domain NAGVMQNPRHLVRRRGQEARLRCSPMKGHSHVYWYRQLPEEGLKFMVYLQKENIIDESGMPKERFSAEFPKEGPSILRIQQVVRGDSAAYFCASSPSTVGETQYFGPGTRLLVL.